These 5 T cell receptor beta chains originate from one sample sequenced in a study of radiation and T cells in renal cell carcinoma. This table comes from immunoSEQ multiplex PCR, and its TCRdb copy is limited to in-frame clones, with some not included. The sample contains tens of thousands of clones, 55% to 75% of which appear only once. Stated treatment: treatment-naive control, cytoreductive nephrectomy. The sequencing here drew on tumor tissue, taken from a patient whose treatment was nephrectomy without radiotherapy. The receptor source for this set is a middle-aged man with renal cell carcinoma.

DNA of the CDR3: TGTGCCAGCTCCCTAGGACAGGGGGGTAGTTCACCCCTCCACTTT. Translating it yields CASSLGQGGSSPLHF. The V gene is TRBV18, the J gene TRBJ1-6, with TRBD1 matching over 10 bases. Germline V gives CDR1 KGHSH, CDR2 LQKENI. The J segment lost 9 bases and the V segment lost 6 bases, leaving 8 bases of the junction unmatched. This CDR3 contains 15 residues.

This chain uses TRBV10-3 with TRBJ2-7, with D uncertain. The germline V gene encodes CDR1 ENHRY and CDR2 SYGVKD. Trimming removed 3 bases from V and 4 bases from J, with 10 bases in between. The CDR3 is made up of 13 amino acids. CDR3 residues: CAISDPDEYEQYV. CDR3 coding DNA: TGTGCCATCAGTGACCCCGACGAATACGAGCAGTACGTC.

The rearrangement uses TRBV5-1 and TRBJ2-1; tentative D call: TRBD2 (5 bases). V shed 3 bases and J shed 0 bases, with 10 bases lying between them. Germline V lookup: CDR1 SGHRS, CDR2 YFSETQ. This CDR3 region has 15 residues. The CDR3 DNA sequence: TGCGCCAGCAGCTCGGACTGGAGCTCCTACAATGAGCAGTTCTTC. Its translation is CASSSDWSSYNEQFF.

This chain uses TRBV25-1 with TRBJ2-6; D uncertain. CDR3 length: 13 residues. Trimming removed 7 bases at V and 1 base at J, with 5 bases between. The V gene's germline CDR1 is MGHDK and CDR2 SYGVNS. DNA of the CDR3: TGTGCCAGCACTAGATCTGGGGCCAACGTCCTGACTTTC. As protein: CASTRSGANVLTF. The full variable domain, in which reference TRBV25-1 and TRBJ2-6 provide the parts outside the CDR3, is EADIYQTPRYLVIGTGKKITLECSQTMGHDKMYWYQQDPGMELHLIHYSYGVNSTEKGDLSSESTVSRIRTEHFPLTLESARPSHTSQYLCASTRSGANVLTFGAGSRLTVL.

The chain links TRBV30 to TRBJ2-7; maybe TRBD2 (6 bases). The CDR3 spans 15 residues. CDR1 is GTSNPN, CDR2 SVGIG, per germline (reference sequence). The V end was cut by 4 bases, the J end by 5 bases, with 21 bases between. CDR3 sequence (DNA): TGTGCCTGGATTTCGGGGACTGCAGAGGGCCACGAGCAGTACGTC. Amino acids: CAWISGTAEGHEQYV.